This T cell receptor beta chain was recovered during a study of cytotoxic CD8 clonotypes in ibrutinib-treated CLL. The overall study: Around 25 partial and 2 complete responses; at median about 63 months, about 14 remitted, roughly 12 progressed. Response samples were taken after a median around eleven months of treatment, range 6 to 36.

This CDR3 spans 14 amino acids. From germline, CDR1 is SGHVS and CDR2 FQNEAQ. Trimming cost V 7 bases and J 10 bases, with 22 bases left between them. Only in-frame clones appear in the TCRdb table, and some are missing; sequencing was by immunoSEQ multiplex PCR. In the table there are 150,000 to 200,000 clones, around nine tenths of which are singletons. Sequencing was performed on PBMCs, taken at disease progression, from a patient treated with ibrutinib. The TCR comes from a human donor with chronic lymphocytic leukemia. V usage is TRBV7-8 and J usage is TRBJ1-1; a possible D gene is TRBD1 (5 bases). The CDR3 DNA reads TGTGCCAGCATCCGGGGACTTTCTCTCGGTAGAGCTTTCTTT. It codes for CASIRGLSLGRAFF.